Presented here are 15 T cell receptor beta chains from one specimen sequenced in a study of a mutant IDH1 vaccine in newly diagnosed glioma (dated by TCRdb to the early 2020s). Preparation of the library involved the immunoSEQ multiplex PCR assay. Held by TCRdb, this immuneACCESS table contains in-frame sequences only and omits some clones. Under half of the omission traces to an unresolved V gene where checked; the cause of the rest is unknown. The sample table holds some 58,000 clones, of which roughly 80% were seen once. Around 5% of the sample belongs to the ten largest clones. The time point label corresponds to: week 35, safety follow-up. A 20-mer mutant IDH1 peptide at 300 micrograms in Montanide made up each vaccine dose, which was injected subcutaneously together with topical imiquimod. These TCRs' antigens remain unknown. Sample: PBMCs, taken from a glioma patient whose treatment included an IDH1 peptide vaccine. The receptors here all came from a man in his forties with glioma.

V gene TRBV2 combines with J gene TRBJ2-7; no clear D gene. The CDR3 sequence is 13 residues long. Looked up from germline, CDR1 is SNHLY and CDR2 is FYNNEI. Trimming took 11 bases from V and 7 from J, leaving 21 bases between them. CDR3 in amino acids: CAGIPDGRFEQYF. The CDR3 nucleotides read TGTGCCGGAATCCCCGACGGTCGCTTTGAGCAGTACTTC.

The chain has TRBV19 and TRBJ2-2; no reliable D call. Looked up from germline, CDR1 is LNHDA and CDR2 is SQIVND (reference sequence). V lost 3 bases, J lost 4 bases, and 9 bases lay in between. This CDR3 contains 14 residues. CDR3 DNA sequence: TGTGCCAGTAGTATCCCCGGAGCCACCGGGGAGCTGTTTTTT. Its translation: CASSIPGATGELFF. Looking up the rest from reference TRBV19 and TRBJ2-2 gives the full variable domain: DGGITQSPKYLFRKEGQNVTLSCEQNLNHDAMYWYRQDPGQGLRLIYYSQIVNDFQKGDIAEGYSVSREKKESFPLTVTSAQKNPTAFYLCASSIPGATGELFFGEGSRLTVL.

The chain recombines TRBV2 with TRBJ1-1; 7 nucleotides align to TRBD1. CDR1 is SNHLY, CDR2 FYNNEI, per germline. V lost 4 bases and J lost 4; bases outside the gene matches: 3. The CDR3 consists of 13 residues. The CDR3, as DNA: TGTGCCAGCAGTGGACAGGGCATCACTGAAGCTTTCTTT. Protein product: CASSGQGITEAFF.

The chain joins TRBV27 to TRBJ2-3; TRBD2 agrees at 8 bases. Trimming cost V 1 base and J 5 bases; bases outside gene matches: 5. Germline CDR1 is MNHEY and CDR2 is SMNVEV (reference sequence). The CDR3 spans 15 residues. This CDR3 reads CASSLLSGSGDTQYF. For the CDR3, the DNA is TGTGCCAGCAGTTTATTGAGCGGGAGTGGAGATACGCAGTATTTT.

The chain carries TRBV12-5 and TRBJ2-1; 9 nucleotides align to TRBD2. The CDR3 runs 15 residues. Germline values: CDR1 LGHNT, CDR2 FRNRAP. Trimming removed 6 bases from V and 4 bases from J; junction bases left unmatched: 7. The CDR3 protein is CASGPGTSSYNEQFF. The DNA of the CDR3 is TGTGCTAGTGGCCCCGGGACTAGCTCGTACAATGAGCAGTTCTTC.

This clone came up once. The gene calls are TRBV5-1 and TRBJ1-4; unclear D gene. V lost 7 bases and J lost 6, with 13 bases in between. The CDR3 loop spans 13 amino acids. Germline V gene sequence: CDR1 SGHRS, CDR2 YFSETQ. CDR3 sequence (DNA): TGCGCCAGCTCTAACCCGGGAGATGAAAAACTGTTTTTT. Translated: CASSNPGDEKLFF.

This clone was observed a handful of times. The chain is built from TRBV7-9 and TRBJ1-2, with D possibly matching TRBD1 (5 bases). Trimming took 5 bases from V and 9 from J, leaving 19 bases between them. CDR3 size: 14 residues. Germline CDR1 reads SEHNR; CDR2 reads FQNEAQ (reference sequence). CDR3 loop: CASSPDGGRESYTF. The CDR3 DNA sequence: TGTGCCAGCAGCCCCGACGGCGGCAGGGAGAGCTACACCTTC.

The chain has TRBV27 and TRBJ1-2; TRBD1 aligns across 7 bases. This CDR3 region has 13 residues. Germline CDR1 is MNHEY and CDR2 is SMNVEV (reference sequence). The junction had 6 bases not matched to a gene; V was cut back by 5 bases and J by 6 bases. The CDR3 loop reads CASSATGDNGYTF. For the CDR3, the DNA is TGTGCCAGCAGTGCCACAGGGGACAATGGCTACACCTTC.

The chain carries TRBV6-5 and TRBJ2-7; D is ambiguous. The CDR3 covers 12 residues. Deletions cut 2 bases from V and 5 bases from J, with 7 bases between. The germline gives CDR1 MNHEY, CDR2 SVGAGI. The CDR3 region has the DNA TGTGCCAGCAGTTACCCCCCCAACGAGCAGTACTTC. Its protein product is CASSYPPNEQYF.

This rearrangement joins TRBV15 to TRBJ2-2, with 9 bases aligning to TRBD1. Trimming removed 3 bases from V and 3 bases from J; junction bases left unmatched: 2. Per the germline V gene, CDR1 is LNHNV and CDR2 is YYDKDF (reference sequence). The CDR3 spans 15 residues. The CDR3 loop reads CATSRGDRDTGELFF. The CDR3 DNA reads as TGTGCCACCAGCAGGGGGGACAGGGACACCGGGGAGCTGTTTTTT.

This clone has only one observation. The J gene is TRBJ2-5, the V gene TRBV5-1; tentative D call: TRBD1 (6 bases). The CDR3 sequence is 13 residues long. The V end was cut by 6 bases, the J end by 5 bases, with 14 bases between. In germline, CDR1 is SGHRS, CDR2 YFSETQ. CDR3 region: CASKQGTGETQYF. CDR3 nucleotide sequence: TGCGCCAGCAAGCAGGGGACGGGGGAGACCCAGTACTTC.

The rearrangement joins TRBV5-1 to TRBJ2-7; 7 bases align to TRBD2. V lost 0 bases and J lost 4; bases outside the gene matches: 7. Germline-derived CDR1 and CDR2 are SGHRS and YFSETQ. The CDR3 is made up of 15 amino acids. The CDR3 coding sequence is TGCGCCAGCAGCTTGGTCGCGGGAGAGGGATACGAGCAGTACTTC. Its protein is CASSLVAGEGYEQYF.

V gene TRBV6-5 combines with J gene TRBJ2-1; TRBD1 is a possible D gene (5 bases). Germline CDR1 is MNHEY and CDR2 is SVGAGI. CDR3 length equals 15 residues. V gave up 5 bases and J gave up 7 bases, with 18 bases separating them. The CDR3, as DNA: TGTGCCAGCAGTCCGCAGGGAACCGGCATAAATGAGCAGTTCTTC. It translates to CASSPQGTGINEQFF.

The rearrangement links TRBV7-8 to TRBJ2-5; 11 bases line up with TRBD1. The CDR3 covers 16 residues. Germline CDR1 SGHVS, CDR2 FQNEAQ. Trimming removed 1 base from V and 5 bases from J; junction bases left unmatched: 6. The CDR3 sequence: CASSLGAGQGGETQYF. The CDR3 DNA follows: TGTGCCAGCAGCTTAGGGGCGGGACAGGGGGGCGAGACCCAGTACTTC.

In DNA form, the CDR3 reads TGTGCCAGCTCTCAAGGGGACGAGCAGTACTTC. Residues: CASSQGDEQYF. This chain connects TRBV6-5 to TRBJ2-7, with D tentatively TRBD1 (5 bases). This CDR3 contains 11 residues. Trimming took 8 bases from V and 5 from J, leaving 10 bases between them. Looked up from germline, CDR1 is MNHEY and CDR2 is SVGAGI.